This TCR beta chain comes out of a study of blood T cell repertoires in COVID-19. Overall study context: Whether acute or convalescent, the COVID-19 samples came from the United States, Italy and Spain. The cDNA or gDNA used as material had been derived from T cells, B-cell-depleted T cells, or PBMCs.

Per the study methods: Estimated nucleated cell counts came from reference gene primer amplification. The method was immunoSEQ multiplex PCR; TCRdb's version includes in-frame clones alone and lacks a portion of them. For V, J and clone size, that table is used; D and trimming come from the DNA. Of around 200,000 clones in the sample, under 90% were seen once. Germline V lookup: CDR1 SGHDN, CDR2 FVKESK. The J segment lost 8 bases and the V segment lost 4 bases, leaving 5 bases of the junction unmatched. CDR3 length equals 15 residues. The sample taken for sequencing was peripheral blood. The V gene is TRBV14, the J gene TRBJ2-1, with 13 nucleotides matching TRBD2. This sequence was found in a woman in her thirties or forties with active or convalescent COVID-19. Written as DNA, the CDR3 is TGTGCCAGCAGCCCGTGGACTAGCGGGAGCTATGAGCAGTTCTTC. Translating gives CASSPWTSGSYEQFF.